Listed below are T cell receptor beta chains from one sample, sequenced in a study of cytomegalovirus exposure and HLA in healthy donors. Data came from immunoSEQ multiplex PCR; TCRdb stores just in-frame clones and leaves some out. In the table there are 150,000 to 200,000 clones, approximately 80% of which are singletons. Material for sequencing was PBMCs. These TCRs come from a woman aged 45-65 years in good health and CMV-seronegative. The CDR3 runs from the conserved cysteine through the conserved F or W. Each record gives: D gene, clone size, J gene, V gene, CDR3 DNA, CDR3 protein. D genes are given only for firm matches. Only part of the rows carry a size: once, few, many, or a class if the clone is expanded.

- | - | TRBJ1-1 | TRBV7-2 | TGTGCCAGCAGCTCGGGGGGGGGTTTCACTGAAGCTTTCTTT | CASSSGGGFTEAFF
- | once | TRBJ1-1 | TRBV7-2 | TGTGCCAGCACCAAAACGGCTCGGGAACACACTGAAGCTTTCTTT | CASTKTAREHTEAFF
TRBD1 | - | TRBJ2-4 | TRBV5-1 | TGCGCCAGCAGCTTGGAAGGGACAGGGATAGCCAAAAACATTCAGTACTTC | CASSLEGTGIAKNIQYF
TRBD1 | once | TRBJ1-3 | TRBV16 | TGTGCCAGCAGCCAGGACAGGGCTGGAAACACCATATATTTT | CASSQDRAGNTIYF
TRBD2 | - | TRBJ2-7 | TRBV7-2 | TGTGCCAGCAGCGGGGGGTGGACTAGGGGCTACGAGCAGTACTTC | CASSGGWTRGYEQYF
TRBD1 | - | TRBJ2-6 | TRBV27 | TGTGCCAGCAGGTCACAGGGGGCTGGGGCCAACGTCCTGACTTTC | CASRSQGAGANVLTF
- | - | TRBJ2-2 | TRBV2 | TGTGCCAGCAGTTTCGACAGGAACACCGGGGAGCTGTTTTTT | CASSFDRNTGELFF
- | once | TRBJ1-5 | TRBV2 | TGTGCCAGCAGTGAAGATCAAGCTCGTAGCAATCAGCCCCAGCATTTT | CASSEDQARSNQPQHF
TRBD2 | - | TRBJ2-1 | TRBV28 | TGTGCCAGCAGTACCCATAGCGGGAGAGGTGAGCAGTTCTTC | CASSTHSGRGEQFF
TRBD2 | - | TRBJ2-5 | TRBV5-1 | TGCGCCAGCAGCAGCCAAGGGACTAGCGTCCAAGAGACCCAGTACTTC | CASSSQGTSVQETQYF